The 32 T cell receptor beta chains reported below all come from one sample, sequenced in a study of blood T cell repertoires in COVID-19. Sequenced by immunoSEQ multiplex PCR; TCRdb stores in-frame clones only, minus some. The sample has some 280,000 clones, 89% seen once; the top ten hold 0.94%. Sequencing used peripheral blood. The receptors come from a woman aged 40 to 50 who had recovered from COVID-19.

This chain connects TRBV2 to TRBJ1-4; D gene unclear. The CDR3 is 15 residues long. V gave up 7 bases and J gave up 7 bases, with 19 bases separating them. The germline CDR1 and CDR2 sequences are SNHLY and FYNNEI. In DNA form, the CDR3 reads TGTGCCAGCACTCCTGATTCAGGTCTGGGTGAAAAACTGTTTTTT. Protein product: CASTPDSGLGEKLFF. Filled out from reference TRBV2 and TRBJ1-4, the complete variable domain reads EPEVTQTPSHQVTQMGQEVILRCVPISNHLYFYWYRQILGQKVEFLVSFYNNEISEKSEIFDDQFSVERPDGSNFTLKIRSTKLEDSAMYFCASTPDSGLGEKLFFGSGTQLSVL.

The chain joins TRBV19 to TRBJ2-7; 11 positions match TRBD2. Germline lookup yields CDR1 LNHDA and CDR2 SQIVND (reference sequence). The CDR3 is 14 residues long. Germline trimming cut 5 bases from V and 2 bases from J; bases unmatched to any gene: 2. Here the CDR3 DNA reads TGTGCCAGTAGTGTAGCGGGAGGGACCTACGAGCAGTACTTC. Amino acid sequence: CASSVAGGTYEQYF.

The chain recombines TRBV3-1 (or the pseudogene TRBV3-2) with TRBJ2-3; 7 positions agree with TRBD1. The V gene end was trimmed by 1 base and the J gene end by 6 bases; junction bases not matched to a gene: 4. CDR1 and CDR2 from the germline V gene are LGHDT and YNNKEL (reference sequence). The CDR3 extends over 14 amino acids. The CDR3 DNA follows: TGTGCCAGCAGCCAAGGAGTGACAGGGGATACGCAGTATTTT. Amino acid sequence: CASSQGVTGDTQYF.

Worth noting for this clone: This sample also contains other DNA sequences that code for the same CDR3. The chain couples TRBV4-1 to TRBJ2-7; D is perhaps TRBD1 (5 bases). The length of the CDR3 is 12 residues. Trimming pared 1 base from V and 6 bases from J, leaving 7 bases between. Germline CDR1 MGHRA, CDR2 YSYEKL. Here the CDR3 reads CASSQGGGEQYF. The CDR3 DNA reads TGCGCCAGCAGCCAAGGGGGCGGCGAGCAGTACTTC.

The chain combines TRBV4-1 with TRBJ1-6; D remains unclear. The CDR3 consists of 17 residues. Germline CDR1 MGHRA, CDR2 YSYEKL. V lost 0 bases and J lost 9, with 18 bases in between. The CDR3 nucleotides are TGCGCCAGCAGCCAAGAGGACCGGGCCCTAAGCGGTTCACCCCTCCACTTT. Translating gives CASSQEDRALSGSPLHF.

The rearrangement uses TRBV15 and TRBJ1-2; TRBD1 matches 8 bases. This CDR3 spans 16 amino acids. The V gene's germline CDR1 is LNHNV and CDR2 YYDKDF (reference sequence). The trim removed 3 bases at V and 7 bases at J, leaving 13 bases unmatched. CDR3 DNA: TGTGCCACCAGCAGTAAGAGACAGGGGCGCTCCGGTGGCTACACCTTC. Its protein is CATSSKRQGRSGGYTF.

Remarks on this clone: Other DNA sequences in the same sample also yield this CDR3. The chain carries TRBV19 and TRBJ2-5; perhaps TRBD2 as D (5 bases). V lost 4 bases to trimming and J lost 1 base, with 7 bases between them. CDR3 length: 13 amino acids. Germline lookup yields CDR1 LNHDA and CDR2 SQIVND (reference sequence). In nucleotides, the CDR3 is TGTGCCAGTAGTACGGGGAGCCAAGAGACCCAGTACTTC. Protein sequence: CASSTGSQETQYF.

The V and J genes are TRBV2 and TRBJ2-7; TRBD2 is a possible D gene (6 bases). Germline assignment: CDR1 SNHLY and CDR2 FYNNEI. Deletions cut 6 bases from V and 3 bases from J, with 15 bases between. The CDR3 spans 14 residues. CDR3 sequence (DNA): TGTGCCAGCAGGACCATAGCGGACAACTACGAGCAGTACTTC. Protein: CASRTIADNYEQYF.

The chain links TRBV7-8 to TRBJ2-7; a possible D gene is TRBD2 (6 bases). V was cut by 1 base and J by 4 bases, with 20 bases left in between. Looked up from germline, CDR1 is SGHVS and CDR2 is FQNEAQ. The CDR3 loop spans 17 amino acids. The CDR3 here is CASSLVARGGTLYEQYF. In DNA, the CDR3 is TGTGCCAGCAGCTTAGTGGCGCGGGGCGGGACTTTGTACGAGCAGTACTTC. The full variable domain, in which reference TRBV7-8 and TRBJ2-7 provide the parts outside the CDR3, is GAGVSQSPRYKVAKRGQDVALRCDPISGHVSLFWYQQALGQGPEFLTYFQNEAQLDKSGLPSDRFFAERPEGSVSTLKIQRTQQEDSAVYLCASSLVARGGTLYEQYFGPGTRLTVT.

The chain combines TRBV29-1 with TRBJ1-4; D gene uncertain. Per the germline V gene, CDR1 is SQVTM and CDR2 is ANQGSEA. The CDR3 covers 12 residues. The ends were cut back, 3 bases at V and 5 bases at J, with 7 bases in the middle. The CDR3 DNA sequence: TGCAGCGTTGAGGCGGAGAATGAAAAACTGTTTTTT. Amino acid sequence: CSVEAENEKLFF. Full variable domain (outside the CDR3, taken from reference TRBV29-1 and TRBJ1-4): SAVISQKPSRDICQRGTSLTIQCQVDSQVTMMFWYRQQPGQSLTLIATANQGSEATYESGFVIDKFPISRPNLTFSTLTVSNMSPEDSSIYLCSVEAENEKLFFGSGTQLSVL.

The genes are TRBV5-1 and TRBJ2-7; 10 nucleotides line up with TRBD2. The junction had 11 bases not matched to a gene; V was cut back by 2 bases and J by 6 bases. Germline values: CDR1 SGHRS, CDR2 YFSETQ. This CDR3 comprises 16 residues. In nucleotides, the CDR3 is TGCGCCAGCAGCTTATGGACGAGCGGGAGGGCGGGCGAGCAGTACTTC. Protein product: CASSLWTSGRAGEQYF.

The V gene is TRBV7-8, the J gene TRBJ2-1, with TRBD2 identical over 8 bases. Per germline, CDR1 SGHVS and CDR2 FQNEAQ. V lost 5 bases to trimming and J lost 4 bases; unmatched junction nucleotides: 4. The CDR3 extends over 14 amino acids. CDR3 bases: TGTGCCAGCAGCCATAGCGGGGTTTACAATGAGCAGTTCTTC. It specifies CASSHSGVYNEQFF.

The CDR3 here is CATSMGQGVTEAFF. For the CDR3, the DNA is TGTGCCACCAGTATGGGACAGGGGGTTACTGAAGCTTTCTTT. This rearrangement joins TRBV24-1 to TRBJ1-1; the match to TRBD1 covers 11 bases. The V and J ends lost 6 bases and 5 bases, in that order; junction bases with no gene match: 4. The CDR3 totals 14 residues. Germline assignment: CDR1 KGHDR and CDR2 SFDVKD.

This clone was observed once. V usage is TRBV6-1 and J usage is TRBJ2-1; no clear D gene. CDR1 and CDR2 (germline): MNHNS, SASEGT. V was cut by 2 bases and J by 0 bases, with 8 bases left in between. CDR3 length equals 15 residues. CDR3 sequence: CASSEWSLSYNEQFF. CDR3 bases: TGTGCCAGCAGTGAATGGAGTCTCTCCTACAATGAGCAGTTCTTC.

The J gene is TRBJ2-1, the V gene TRBV4-2; possible D gene TRBD1, 7 bases. CDR3 length: 15 amino acids. Germline V lookup: CDR1 LGHNA, CDR2 YNFKEQ. V was trimmed by 0 bases and J by 3 bases, leaving 9 bases between them. DNA for the CDR3: TGTGCCAGCAGCCAAGACAGGGGGGTCTACAATGAGCAGTTCTTC. Its protein is CASSQDRGVYNEQFF.

The chain combines TRBV7-2 with TRBJ2-7, with D maybe TRBD1 (6 bases). The CDR3 has 17 residues. Deletions cut 1 base from V and 6 bases from J, with 22 bases between. CDR1 is SGHTA and CDR2 is FQGNSA in the germline V gene. The CDR3 loop is CASSLGRGLGGAREQYF. The CDR3, as DNA: TGTGCCAGCAGCTTAGGACGGGGCCTAGGGGGAGCCCGCGAGCAGTACTTC. Using reference TRBV7-2 and TRBJ2-7 for the parts outside the CDR3, the full variable domain is GAGVSQSPSNKVTEKGKDVELRCDPISGHTALYWYRQSLGQGLEFLIYFQGNSAPDKSGLPSDRFSAERTGGSVSTLTIQRTQQEDSAVYLCASSLGRGLGGAREQYFGPGTRLTVT.

The chain joins TRBV4-1 to TRBJ2-7; a possible D gene is TRBD1 (6 bases). The ends were cut back, 1 base at V and 4 bases at J, with 14 bases in the middle. Per the germline V gene, CDR1 is MGHRA and CDR2 is YSYEKL. The CDR3 runs 15 residues. The CDR3 reads CASSQVPTGIYEQYF. CDR3 coding DNA: TGCGCCAGCAGCCAAGTCCCGACAGGTATTTACGAGCAGTACTTC.

The rearrangement links TRBV13 to TRBJ1-2; no definite D call. This CDR3 has 13 amino acids. Germline V gene sequence: CDR1 PRHDT, CDR2 FYEKMQ (reference sequence). The V and J ends lost 4 bases and 2 bases respectively, with 8 bases between them. CDR3 protein: CASSSGNNYGYTF. The CDR3 region has the DNA TGTGCCAGCAGCTCCGGGAACAACTATGGCTACACCTTC.

The CDR3 region is CAWGEPSGPSGNTQYF. In nucleotides, the CDR3 is TGTGCCTGGGGGGAGCCCAGCGGTCCATCCGGGAATACGCAGTATTTT. The V call is TRBV30, the J call TRBJ2-3; maybe TRBD2 (5 bases). Per the germline V gene, CDR1 is GTSNPN and CDR2 is SVGIG (reference sequence). Trimming cost V 5 bases and J 7 bases, with 25 bases left between them. The CDR3 totals 16 residues. Together with reference TRBV30 and TRBJ2-3, the CDR3 gives the full variable domain: SQTIHQWPATLVQPVGSPLSLECTVEGTSNPNLYWYRQAAGRGLQLLFYSVGIGQISSEVPQNLSASRPQDRQFILSSKKLLLSDSGFYLCAWGEPSGPSGNTQYFGPGTRLTVL.

The chain joins TRBV3-1 (or the pseudogene TRBV3-2) to TRBJ2-4; D is ambiguous. CDR3 length equals 14 residues. The ends were cut back, 0 bases at V and 5 bases at J, with 8 bases in the middle. CDR1 LGHDT and CDR2 YNNKEL come from the germline V gene (reference sequence). CDR3 amino acids: CASSQELSENIQYF. The CDR3 DNA follows: TGTGCCAGCAGCCAAGAACTATCAGAAAACATTCAGTACTTC.

CDR3 nucleotides: TGTGCCAGCAGCCTCACCTCCGCAGGGGACCACACCGGGGAGCTGTTTTTT. It encodes CASSLTSAGDHTGELFF. The chain recombines TRBV13 with TRBJ2-2; weak D call: TRBD1 (6 bases). The V gene's germline CDR1 is PRHDT and CDR2 FYEKMQ (reference sequence). CDR3 length: 17 residues. Trimming removed 5 bases from V and 3 bases from J, with 19 bases in between.

The chain is built from TRBV10-2 and TRBJ2-1, with 10 nucleotides matching TRBD1. Germline CDR1 WSHSY, CDR2 SAAADI. This CDR3 region has 15 residues. After removal of 3 bases from V and 4 bases from J, the junction contained 3 bases not matched to a gene. Written as DNA, the CDR3 is TGCGCCAGCAGTGATGGACAGGGGGTGTACAATGAGCAGTTCTTC. Translating gives CASSDGQGVYNEQFF.

The chain couples TRBV5-4 to TRBJ2-7; 9 bases align to TRBD1. The CDR3 is 15 amino acids. Germline V gene sequence: CDR1 SGHNT, CDR2 YYREEE (reference sequence). With 4 bases clipped from V and 5 bases from J, the junction kept 10 bases outside the gene matches. The chain's CDR3 is CASSGTGGEVHEQYF. In DNA, the CDR3 is TGTGCCAGCAGCGGAACAGGGGGCGAGGTACACGAGCAGTACTTC.

This clone is a singleton in its sample. V and J are TRBV30 and TRBJ1-2, with D perhaps matching TRBD1 (5 bases). The V end was cut by 3 bases, the J end by 8 bases, with 10 bases between. From germline, CDR1 is GTSNPN and CDR2 SVGIG (reference sequence). This CDR3 has 11 residues. The CDR3 DNA reads TGTGCCTGGAGGGGGGGGAACGGCTACACCTTC. Its translation is CAWRGGNGYTF.

The chain has TRBV4-1 and TRBJ1-4; 7 positions agree with TRBD1. The CDR3 is 16 residues long. Germline-derived CDR1 and CDR2 are MGHRA and YSYEKL. V lost 3 bases to trimming and J lost 0 bases; unmatched junction nucleotides: 4. CDR3 sequence reads: CASSQGQSATNEKLFF. The CDR3 DNA sequence: TGCGCCAGCAGCCAGGGACAGAGTGCAACTAATGAAAAACTGTTTTTT.

V and J are TRBV3-1 (or the pseudogene TRBV3-2) and TRBJ2-1; the D gene is possibly TRBD1 (6 bases). The CDR3 extends over 12 amino acids. Germline V gene lookup returns CDR1 LGHDT and CDR2 YNNKEL (reference sequence). Trimming took 5 bases from V and 9 from J, leaving 11 bases between them. CDR3 DNA sequence: TGTGCCAGCAGCTCCCAGGGGACTGAGCAGTTCTTC. This encodes CASSSQGTEQFF.

CDR3 sequence reads: CASSLAEGYEQYF. The DNA of the CDR3 is TGTGCCAGCAGCTTAGCGGAGGGATACGAGCAGTACTTC. The rearrangement joins TRBV7-9 to TRBJ2-7, with a weak D call TRBD2 (6 bases). CDR1 is SEHNR and CDR2 is FQNEAQ in the germline V gene (reference sequence). Trimming left V 0 bases short and J 4 bases short, with 7 bases between. The CDR3 contains 13 residues.

The chain couples TRBV9 to TRBJ2-3; tentative D call: TRBD1 (5 bases). V was trimmed by 3 bases and J by 0 bases, leaving 17 bases between them. The CDR3 totals 17 residues. Per the germline V gene, CDR1 is SGDLS and CDR2 is YYNGEE. In DNA, the CDR3 is TGTGCCAGCAGCGAGGGGTGGGTTAGTTCTAGCACAGATACGCAGTATTTT. Its protein is CASSEGWVSSSTDTQYF.

On this clone: Other DNA sequences in this sample translate to the same CDR3. V usage is TRBV30 and J usage is TRBJ1-1; 7 bases are a match to TRBD1. Germline V gives CDR1 GTSNPN, CDR2 SVGIG (reference sequence). The length of the CDR3 is 13 residues. V dropped 0 bases and J dropped 5; count of bases not matched to a gene: 3. Written as DNA, the CDR3 is TGTGCCTGGAGTGTGCAGGGGGATACTGAAGCTTTCTTT. Its translation is CAWSVQGDTEAFF.

This clone showed up just once. Written as DNA, the CDR3 is TGTGCCACCGCGGACAAAGCCAAAAACATTCAGTACTTC. Its translation is CATADKAKNIQYF. The chain is built from TRBV24-1 and TRBJ2-4; TRBD1 is a possible D gene (5 bases). V was clipped by 9 bases and J by 0 bases, with 8 bases between them. CDR1 and CDR2 (germline): KGHDR, SFDVKD. The CDR3 covers 13 residues.

The chain is built from TRBV11-3 and TRBJ2-1, with 14 nucleotides matching TRBD2. Germline loops: CDR1 SGHNT, CDR2 YENEEA. The CDR3 runs to 15 residues. The V segment lost 3 bases and the J segment 7 bases; nucleotides outside the gene matches: 2. CDR3 nucleotides: TGTGCCAGCAGCTTGGGACTAGCGGGAGAAAATGAGCAGTTCTTC. Residues: CASSLGLAGENEQFF.

The chain has TRBV27 and TRBJ2-3, with TRBD1 matching over 7 bases. V gave up 5 bases and J gave up 4 bases; unmatched junction bases: 6. CDR1 and CDR2 from the germline V gene are MNHEY and SMNVEV (reference sequence). This CDR3 region has 14 residues. The CDR3 is CASSTRQGPDTQYF. The CDR3 DNA reads TGTGCCAGCAGTACCAGACAGGGACCAGATACGCAGTATTTT.